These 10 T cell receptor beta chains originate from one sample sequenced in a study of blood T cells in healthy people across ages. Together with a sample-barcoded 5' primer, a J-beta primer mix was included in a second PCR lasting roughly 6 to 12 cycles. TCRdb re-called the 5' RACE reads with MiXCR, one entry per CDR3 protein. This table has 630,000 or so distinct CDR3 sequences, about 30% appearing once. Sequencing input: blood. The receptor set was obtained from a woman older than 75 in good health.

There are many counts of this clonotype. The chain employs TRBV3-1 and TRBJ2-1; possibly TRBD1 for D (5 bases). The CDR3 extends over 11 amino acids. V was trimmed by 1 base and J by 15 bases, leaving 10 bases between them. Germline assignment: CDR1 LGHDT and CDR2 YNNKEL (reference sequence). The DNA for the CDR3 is TGTGCCAGCAGCCAAGGGGCAGGGTCGTTCTTC. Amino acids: CASSQGAGSFF.

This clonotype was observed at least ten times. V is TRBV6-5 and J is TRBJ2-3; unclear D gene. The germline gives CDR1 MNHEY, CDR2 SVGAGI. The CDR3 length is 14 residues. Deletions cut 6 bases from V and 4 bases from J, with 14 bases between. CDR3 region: CASSTLVESDTQYF. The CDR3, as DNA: TGTGCCAGCAGCACCCTAGTGGAATCAGATACGCAGTATTTT.

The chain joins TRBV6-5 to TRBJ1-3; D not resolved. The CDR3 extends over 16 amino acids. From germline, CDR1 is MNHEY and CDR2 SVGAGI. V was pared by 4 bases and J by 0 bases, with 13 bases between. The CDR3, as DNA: TGTGCCAGCAGTTTTGGAACCCTGAGCTCTGGAAACACCATATATTTT. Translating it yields CASSFGTLSSGNTIYF.

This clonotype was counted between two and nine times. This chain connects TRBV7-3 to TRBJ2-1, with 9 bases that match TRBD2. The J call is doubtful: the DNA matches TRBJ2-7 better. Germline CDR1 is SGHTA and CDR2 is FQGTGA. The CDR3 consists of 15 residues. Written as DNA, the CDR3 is TGTGCCAGCAGCACCTTAGCGGGGGTCTACAATGAGCAGTACTTC. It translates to CASSTLAGVYNEQYF.

The CDR3 DNA reads as TGCAGTGCTATTGGCCTTAGCGGGAGTTCCTACGAGCAGTACTTC. Its translation is CSAIGLSGSSYEQYF. This chain joins TRBV20-1 and TRBJ2-7; 9 bases line up with TRBD2. This CDR3 spans 15 amino acids. CDR1 and CDR2 from the germline V gene are DFQATT and SNEGSKA (reference sequence). V gave up 4 bases and J gave up 1 base; unmatched junction bases: 8.

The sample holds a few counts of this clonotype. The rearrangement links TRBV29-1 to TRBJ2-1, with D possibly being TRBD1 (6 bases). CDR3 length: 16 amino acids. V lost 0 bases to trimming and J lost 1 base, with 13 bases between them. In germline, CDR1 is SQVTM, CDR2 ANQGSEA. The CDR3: CSVEDVGRGSYNEQFF. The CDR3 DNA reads TGCAGCGTTGAAGATGTCGGCAGGGGTTCCTACAATGAGCAGTTCTTC.

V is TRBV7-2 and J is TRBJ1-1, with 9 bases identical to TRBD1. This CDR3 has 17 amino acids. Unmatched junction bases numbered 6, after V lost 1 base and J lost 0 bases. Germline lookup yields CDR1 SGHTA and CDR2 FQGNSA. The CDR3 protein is CASSLVGTGSMNTEAFF. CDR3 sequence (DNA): TGTGCCAGCAGCTTAGTTGGGACAGGGAGCATGAACACTGAAGCTTTCTTT.

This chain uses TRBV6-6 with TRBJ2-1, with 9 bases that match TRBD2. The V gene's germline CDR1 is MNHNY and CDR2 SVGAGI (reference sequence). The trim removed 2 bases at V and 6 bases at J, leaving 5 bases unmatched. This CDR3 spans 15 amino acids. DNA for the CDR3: TGTGCCAGCAGTTACGCGGGAGGGCCCTTCAATGAGCAGTTCTTC. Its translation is CASSYAGGPFNEQFF.

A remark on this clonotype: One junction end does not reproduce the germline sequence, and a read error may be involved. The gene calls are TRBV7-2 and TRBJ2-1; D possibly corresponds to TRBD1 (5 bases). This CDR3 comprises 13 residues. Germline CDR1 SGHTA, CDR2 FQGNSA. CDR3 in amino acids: CAGSFQGVGEQFF. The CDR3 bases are TGTGCCGGCAGCTTTCAAGGGGTGGGTGAGCAGTTCTTC.

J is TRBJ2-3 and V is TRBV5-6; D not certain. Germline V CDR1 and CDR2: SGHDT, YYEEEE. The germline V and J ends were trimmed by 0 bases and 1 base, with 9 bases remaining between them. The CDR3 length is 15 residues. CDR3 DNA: TGTGCCAGCAGCTTGGCTCAGGTTGGCACAGATACGCAGTATTTT. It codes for CASSLAQVGTDTQYF.